The 29 T cell receptor beta chains listed next were all sequenced from one sample in a study of cytomegalovirus exposure and HLA in healthy donors. The PCR ran on 60 Vbeta and 13 Jbeta primers. Only in-frame clones appear in the TCRdb table, and some are missing; sequencing was by immunoSEQ multiplex PCR. The table shows 150,000 to 200,000 clones, with 60% to 80% occurring only once. The sample was PBMCs. These receptors were obtained from a man in his forties in good health and CMV-seronegative.

The gene calls are TRBV7-9 and TRBJ2-6; the D is unclear. The CDR3 totals 16 residues. The germline CDR1 and CDR2 sequences are SEHNR and FQNEAQ (reference sequence). Deletions cut 6 bases from V and 0 bases from J, with 12 bases between. CDR3 nucleotides: TGTGCCAGCAGTGACATGTCGGACTCTGGGGCCAACGTCCTGACTTTC. Amino acids: CASSDMSDSGANVLTF. Looking up the rest from reference TRBV7-9 and TRBJ2-6 gives the full variable domain: DTGVSQNPRHKITKRGQNVTFRCDPISEHNRLYWYRQTLGQGPEFLTYFQNEAQLEKSRLLSDRFSAERPKGSFSTLEIQRTEQGDSAMYLCASSDMSDSGANVLTFGAGSRLTVL.

This clone showed up many times. The rearrangement joins TRBV5-1 to TRBJ1-1; 8 bases map to TRBD1. Germline assignment: CDR1 SGHRS and CDR2 YFSETQ. After removal of 3 bases from V and 1 base from J, the junction contained 5 bases not matched to a gene. The CDR3 is made up of 15 amino acids. The CDR3: CASSWTGSPNTEAFF. CDR3 nucleotide sequence: TGCGCCAGCAGCTGGACAGGGTCTCCGAACACTGAAGCTTTCTTT.

This chain uses TRBV12-5 with TRBJ1-1; 9 bases fit TRBD1. J was trimmed by 0 bases and V by 5 bases; bases with no gene match: 4. CDR1 is LGHNT, CDR2 FRNRAP, per germline. The CDR3 length is 15 residues. In nucleotides, the CDR3 is TGTGCTAGTGGTCCGGGACAGGGAATGAACACTGAAGCTTTCTTT. This sequence encodes CASGPGQGMNTEAFF.

The rearrangement uses TRBV5-1 and TRBJ2-7, with 8 bases aligning to TRBD1. Trimming removed 0 bases from V and 0 bases from J; junction bases left unmatched: 2. The CDR3 is 15 amino acids. Germline-derived CDR1 and CDR2 are SGHRS and YFSETQ. The CDR3 spells CASSLDRGFSYEQYF. The CDR3 DNA sequence: TGCGCCAGCAGCTTGGACAGGGGGTTCTCCTACGAGCAGTACTTC.

The chain couples TRBV11-2 to TRBJ2-7; TRBD2 might be the D (6 bases). Trimming removed 5 bases from V and 0 bases from J, with 14 bases in between. The CDR3 is made up of 15 amino acids. The germline gives CDR1 SGHAT, CDR2 FQNNGV. CDR3 region: CASSAVVAASYEQYF. CDR3 DNA: TGTGCCAGCAGCGCAGTGGTAGCGGCCTCCTACGAGCAGTACTTC.

This chain connects TRBV6-1 to TRBJ1-1, with D unresolved. CDR1 is MNHNS, CDR2 SASEGT, per germline. V was trimmed by 0 bases and J by 4 bases, leaving 12 bases between them. This CDR3 has 15 residues. The chain's CDR3 is CASSEARLRPTEAFF. The CDR3 region has the DNA TGTGCCAGCAGTGAAGCCCGACTACGGCCCACTGAAGCTTTCTTT.

The chain links TRBV4-1 to TRBJ1-6, with 9 positions matching TRBD1. Per germline, CDR1 MGHRA and CDR2 YSYEKL. The CDR3 consists of 16 residues. With V trimmed by 0 bases and J by 10 bases, 7 bases remained unmatched. The CDR3 region has the DNA TGCGCCAGCAGCCAAGATCCTGGGACAGGGCTATCACCCCTCCACTTT. Protein: CASSQDPGTGLSPLHF.

This chain joins TRBV7-2 and TRBJ2-7; 7 bases line up with TRBD1. CDR3 length: 15 residues. CDR1 is SGHTA, CDR2 FQGNSA, per germline. V was pared by 1 base and J by 0 bases, with 3 bases of the junction left unmatched. CDR3 protein: CASSLGTGSSYEQYF. DNA for the CDR3: TGTGCCAGCAGCTTAGGGACAGGTAGCTCCTACGAGCAGTACTTC.

The chain carries TRBV7-9 and TRBJ2-1; 9 nucleotides match TRBD1. The ends lost 4 bases at V and 6 bases at J; junction bases unmatched: 10. The CDR3 length is 16 residues. Germline CDR1 reads SEHNR; CDR2 reads FQNEAQ (reference sequence). The CDR3, as DNA: TGTGCCAGCAGCTCTCCACCGGGACAGGGTAGCAATGAGCAGTTCTTC. This codes for CASSSPPGQGSNEQFF.

In its sample, this clone was seen a few times. CDR3 DNA sequence: TGTGCTAGTGGTGTGACACGGAACACCGGGGAGCTGTTTTTT. This sequence encodes CASGVTRNTGELFF. The chain combines TRBV12-5 with TRBJ2-2; D gene uncertain. The CDR3 is 14 amino acids. Deletions cut 5 bases from V and 1 base from J, with 8 bases between. The germline CDR1 and CDR2 sequences are LGHNT and FRNRAP.

V and J are TRBV5-4 and TRBJ2-5; D may be TRBD1 (5 bases). The CDR3 extends over 13 amino acids. V was clipped by 3 bases and J by 2 bases, with 8 bases between them. Germline CDR1 SGHNT, CDR2 YYREEE (reference sequence). As DNA, the CDR3 is TGTGCCAGCAGCTCCAGACAGCAAGAGACCCAGTACTTC. Its protein product is CASSSRQQETQYF. Filled out from reference TRBV5-4 and TRBJ2-5, the complete variable domain reads ETGVTQSPTHLIKTRGQQVTLRCSSQSGHNTVSWYQQALGQGPQFIFQYYREEENGRGNFPPRFSGLQFPNYSSELNVNALELDDSALYLCASSSRQQETQYFGPGTRLLVL.

This clone was detected only a few times. The rearrangement links TRBV15 to TRBJ1-1; D is perhaps TRBD1 (5 bases). The CDR3 has 13 amino acids. The germline V gene has CDR1 LNHNV and CDR2 YYDKDF (reference sequence). V was pared by 1 base and J by 6 bases, with 9 bases between. The CDR3 here is CATSRAQGSEAFF. The CDR3 DNA sequence: TGTGCCACCAGCAGAGCTCAGGGTTCTGAAGCTTTCTTT.

This sequence joins TRBV6-1 and TRBJ1-1; TRBD1 agrees at 7 bases. CDR1 is MNHNS, CDR2 SASEGT, per germline. V was clipped by 6 bases and J by 5 bases; unmatched bases: 6. This CDR3 comprises 13 residues. The CDR3 sequence is CASSRQGYTEAFF. CDR3 DNA: TGTGCCAGCAGCAGACAGGGATATACTGAAGCTTTCTTT.

This chain links TRBV5-6 with TRBJ2-3; 13 positions match TRBD2. V shed 4 bases, J shed 0 bases, and the junction held 8 bases outside the gene matches. The germline V gene has CDR1 SGHDT and CDR2 YYEEEE. The CDR3 is 18 amino acids. The CDR3 region has the DNA TGTGCCAGCAGCCTCCTCGGGACTAGCGGGGAAAGCACAGATACGCAGTATTTT. Translating it yields CASSLLGTSGESTDTQYF.

The genes are TRBV28 and TRBJ1-5; 11 bases line up with TRBD1. This CDR3 region has 15 residues. The V and J ends lost 3 bases and 5 bases, in that order; junction bases with no gene match: 3. Germline loops: CDR1 MDHEN, CDR2 SYDVKM. CDR3: CASSLTGQGDQPQHF. In DNA, the CDR3 is TGTGCCAGCAGTTTGACGGGACAGGGGGATCAGCCCCAGCATTTT. The variable domain in full, completed from reference TRBV28 and TRBJ1-5, reads DVKVTQSSRYLVKRTGEKVFLECVQDMDHENMFWYRQDPGLGLRLIYFSYDVKMKEKGDIPEGYSVSREKKERFSLILESASTNQTSMYLCASSLTGQGDQPQHFGDGTRLSIL.

This clone was seen a single time. V gene TRBV6-5 combines with J gene TRBJ1-2; the D gene is possibly TRBD1 (5 bases). The CDR3 totals 14 residues. Germline-derived CDR1 and CDR2 are MNHEY and SVGAGI. The germline V and J ends were trimmed by 2 bases and 3 bases, with 10 bases remaining between them. CDR3 coding DNA: TGTGCCAGCAGTTACGGCGCCAGGGACTATGGCTACACCTTC. Its protein is CASSYGARDYGYTF.

This chain uses TRBV7-6 with TRBJ2-3; TRBD1 matches at 8 bases. The CDR3 length is 16 residues. Trimming took 5 bases from V and 5 from J; bases not matched to a gene: 12. The germline V gene encodes CDR1 SGHVS and CDR2 FNYEAQ. CDR3 region: CASSAIRDRPIDTQYF. CDR3 nucleotides: TGTGCCAGCAGCGCGATCCGGGACAGGCCGATAGATACGCAGTATTTT.

This CDR3 reads CASSVKTGERQPQHF. The DNA for the CDR3 is TGTGCCAGTAGTGTCAAAACAGGGGAACGGCAGCCCCAGCATTTT. J is TRBJ1-5 and V is TRBV19; 7 nucleotides match TRBD1. Germline assignment: CDR1 LNHDA and CDR2 SQIVND (reference sequence). The CDR3 runs 15 residues. Trimming removed 5 bases from V and 7 bases from J; junction bases left unmatched: 11.

This clone has just a few counts. The chain recombines TRBV6-5 with TRBJ2-7; D unresolved. CDR1 is MNHEY, CDR2 SVGAGI, per germline. The CDR3 is 13 amino acids. Deletions cut 6 bases from V and 2 bases from J, with 11 bases between. The DNA of the CDR3 is TGTGCCAGCAGCCCCCCCGGAGCCTACGAGCAGTACTTC. Translated, it gives CASSPPGAYEQYF.

The J gene is TRBJ2-3, the V gene TRBV2; 7 bases map to TRBD1. The CDR3 is made up of 13 amino acids. The germline V gene encodes CDR1 SNHLY and CDR2 FYNNEI. V dropped 10 bases and J dropped 3; count of bases not matched to a gene: 7. As DNA, the CDR3 is TGTGCCACCCGACAGGGTGGGACAGATACGCAGTATTTT. It codes for CATRQGGTDTQYF.

The rearrangement joins TRBV4-2 to TRBJ2-6; TRBD2 aligns across 8 bases. The CDR3 runs to 17 residues. CDR1 is LGHNA, CDR2 YNFKEQ, per germline. The trim removed 3 bases at V and 0 bases at J, leaving 4 bases unmatched. CDR3 nucleotides: TGTGCCAGCAGCCACGTAGCGGGGATCTCTGGGGCCAACGTCCTGACTTTC. It encodes CASSHVAGISGANVLTF.

This clone is a singleton in its sample. The chain recombines TRBV29-1 with TRBJ1-1; tentative D call: TRBD1 (5 bases). CDR3 length: 13 amino acids. V shed 4 bases and J shed 1 base, with 10 bases lying between them. CDR1 is SQVTM, CDR2 ANQGSEA, per germline. Here the CDR3 reads CSVGQGTNTEAFF. The CDR3 bases are TGCAGCGTTGGGCAGGGAACGAACACTGAAGCTTTCTTT.

The chain is built from TRBV4-1 and TRBJ1-2; tentatively, D is TRBD1 (6 bases). The V end was cut by 0 bases, the J end by 4 bases, with 12 bases between. The V gene's germline CDR1 is MGHRA and CDR2 YSYEKL. The CDR3 loop spans 15 amino acids. The CDR3 nucleotides read TGCGCCAGCAGCCAAGAACAAACAGGGACCTATGGCTACACCTTC. Translating it yields CASSQEQTGTYGYTF.

The V gene is TRBV6-6, the J gene TRBJ1-5; D is ambiguous. Trimming stripped 5 bases from V and 7 bases from J, with 15 bases between. Germline CDR1 MNHNY, CDR2 SVGAGI (reference sequence). There are 14 residues in the CDR3. The CDR3 bases are TGTGCCAGCAGTCGCCGGGAGGGCCGGCAGCCCCAGCATTTT. Its protein is CASSRREGRQPQHF.

The V call is TRBV27, the J call TRBJ2-3; 7 positions agree with TRBD2. CDR1 is MNHEY, CDR2 SMNVEV, per germline (reference sequence). This CDR3 has 16 residues. The ends lost 2 bases at V and 2 bases at J; junction bases unmatched: 7. Here the CDR3 reads CASSLRREGPTDTQYF. The CDR3 coding sequence is TGTGCCAGCAGTTTAAGGAGGGAGGGCCCCACAGATACGCAGTATTTT.

The rearrangement links TRBV6-1 to TRBJ1-4; possibly TRBD1 for D (5 bases). Trimming cost V 1 base and J 5 bases, with 17 bases left between them. CDR1 and CDR2 (germline): MNHNS, SASEGT. The CDR3 loop spans 17 amino acids. The CDR3 DNA is TGTGCCAGCAGTGAAGTTGGGGGGTACGGGGACAATGAAAAACTGTTTTTT. Its protein is CASSEVGGYGDNEKLFF.

The V call is TRBV2, the J call TRBJ2-5; D might be TRBD1 (6 bases). V was shortened by 3 bases and J by 5 bases, with 13 bases between the two germline ends. The germline gives CDR1 SNHLY, CDR2 FYNNEI. This CDR3 contains 14 residues. DNA of the CDR3: TGTGCCAGCAGTGATGGAGTGGGACACGAGACCCAGTACTTC. It codes for CASSDGVGHETQYF. Looking up the rest from reference TRBV2 and TRBJ2-5 gives the full variable domain: EPEVTQTPSHQVTQMGQEVILRCVPISNHLYFYWYRQILGQKVEFLVSFYNNEISEKSEIFDDQFSVERPDGSNFTLKIRSTKLEDSAMYFCASSDGVGHETQYFGPGTRLLVL.

The CDR3 spells CASRPPGQLLSSEQYF. The CDR3 DNA is TGTGCCAGCAGACCCCCGGGACAGTTGTTGTCGTCCGAGCAGTACTTC. V and J are TRBV7-9 and TRBJ2-7, with 7 bases that match TRBD1. Germline loops: CDR1 SEHNR, CDR2 FQNEAQ (reference sequence). V was clipped by 6 bases and J by 6 bases; unmatched bases: 17. This CDR3 region has 16 residues.

This clone has more than one count but fewer than ten. V usage is TRBV5-4 and J usage is TRBJ1-5; TRBD1 might be the D (5 bases). The germline V gene encodes CDR1 SGHNT and CDR2 YYREEE (reference sequence). The CDR3 runs 16 residues. Trimming stripped 7 bases from V and 6 bases from J, with 23 bases between. The CDR3 protein is CASLDATGGWGQPQHF. The DNA for the CDR3 is TGTGCCAGCCTCGACGCGACCGGGGGGTGGGGTCAGCCCCAGCATTTT. Combining the CDR3 with reference TRBV5-4 and TRBJ1-5 gives the whole variable domain ETGVTQSPTHLIKTRGQQVTLRCSSQSGHNTVSWYQQALGQGPQFIFQYYREEENGRGNFPPRFSGLQFPNYSSELNVNALELDDSALYLCASLDATGGWGQPQHFGDGTRLSIL.